Shown below are 10 T cell receptor beta chains from a single sample sequenced in a study of blood T cells in healthy people across ages (dated by TCRdb to between 2014 and 2017). Libraries came from 5' RACE. The listed sequencing device is Illumina HiSeq 2500. A second PCR of about 7 to 12 cycles was run with a J-beta primer mix and a sample-barcoded 5' primer. TCRdb cleaned the public reads at Q25 with fastp, built clones with MiXCR and kept in-frame beta chains. Rows merge per CDR3 protein into single entries with the most common DNA and genes. Within this sample are hundreds of thousands of distinct CDR3 sequences, with approximately 52% of them counted one time only. The ten largest clonotypes hold about 13% of the sample. The sample consisted of blood. Source of these receptors: an elderly woman in good health.

In this sample, this clonotype turned up a few times. This chain uses TRBV7-2 with TRBJ2-7, with TRBD1 matching 7 bases. CDR3 length equals 14 residues. With V trimmed by 5 bases and J by 2 bases, 6 bases remained unmatched. Germline-derived CDR1 and CDR2 are SGHTA and FQGNSA. The CDR3 sequence is CASSGPGQTYEQYF. In DNA form, the CDR3 reads TGTGCCAGCAGCGGTCCGGGACAGACCTACGAGCAGTACTTC. Filled out from reference TRBV7-2 and TRBJ2-7, the complete variable domain reads GAGVSQSPSNKVTEKGKDVELRCDPISGHTALYWYRQSLGQGLEFLIYFQGNSAPDKSGLPSDRFSAERTGGSVSTLTIQRTQQEDSAVYLCASSGPGQTYEQYFGPGTRLTVT.

This clonotype occurred many times. The chain joins TRBV27 to TRBJ2-7; 9 bases match TRBD2. Per germline, CDR1 MNHEY and CDR2 SMNVEV (reference sequence). The CDR3 totals 15 residues. J gave up 0 bases and V 4 bases, and 4 bases lay outside the gene matches. As DNA, the CDR3 is TGTGCCAGCAGTTCTAGCGGGGCGTACTCCTACGAGCAGTACTTC. It codes for CASSSSGAYSYEQYF.

The V and J genes are TRBV4-1 and TRBJ1-5; no clear D gene. Germline V gene data show CDR1 as MGHRA and CDR2 as YSYEKL. The CDR3 loop spans 18 amino acids. V was cut by 1 base and J by 0 bases, with 16 bases left in between. CDR3 sequence (DNA): TGCGCCAGCAGCCAAGCCCGCGGCGATTCATATAGCAATCAGCCCCAGCATTTT. Translated, it gives CASSQARGDSYSNQPQHF.

The chain carries TRBV12-3 or TRBV12-4 and TRBJ1-1, with D perhaps TRBD1 (6 bases). This CDR3 is built from 15 residues. V dropped 5 bases and J dropped 1 base, with 14 bases sitting between them. The CDR3 reads CASSKQGGPNTEAFF. CDR3 coding DNA: TGTGCCAGCAGTAAACAGGGAGGGCCGAACACTGAAGCTTTCTTT.

The V and J genes are TRBV21-1 and TRBJ1-5; TRBD1, as called in the table, went unchecked against the DNA. TRBV21-1 is an annotated pseudogene. This CDR3 region has 10 residues. The CDR3 is CASSPPPQHF. The CDR3 DNA reads TGTGCCAGCAGCCCCCCTCCCCAGCATTTT.

This chain connects TRBV5-1 to TRBJ2-3; 8 bases line up with TRBD2. The V gene end was trimmed by 4 bases and the J gene end by 3 bases; junction bases not matched to a gene: 4. The CDR3 is 14 amino acids. Germline V gene lookup returns CDR1 SGHRS and CDR2 YFSETQ. DNA for the CDR3: TGCGCCAGCAGCGTAGTAGCGGGGACAGATACGCAGTATTTT. Its protein is CASSVVAGTDTQYF.

The rearrangement joins TRBV20-1 to TRBJ1-5; D is undetermined. The germline V and J ends were trimmed by 2 bases and 5 bases, with 7 bases remaining between them. There are 12 residues in the CDR3. The germline V gene encodes CDR1 DFQATT and CDR2 SNEGSKA (reference sequence). For the CDR3, the DNA is TGCAGTGCTAGACTGGGAGATCAGCCCCAGCATTTT. Translation gives CSARLGDQPQHF.

The chain uses TRBV29-1 and TRBJ1-1; D unclear. Trimming took 1 base from V and 11 from J, leaving 11 bases between them. The CDR3 extends over 11 amino acids. The germline gives CDR1 SQVTM, CDR2 ANQGSEA. The CDR3 sequence: CSVEAAQRAFF. In DNA, the CDR3 is TGCAGCGTTGAAGCCGCACAGAGGGCTTTCTTT. The full variable domain, with the rest looked up from reference TRBV29-1 and TRBJ1-1, is SAVISQKPSRDICQRGTSLTIQCQVDSQVTMMFWYRQQPGQSLTLIATANQGSEATYESGFVIDKFPISRPNLTFSTLTVSNMSPEDSSIYLCSVEAAQRAFFGQGTRLTVV.

In its sample, this clonotype was seen many times. The chain links TRBV20-1 to TRBJ2-7, with 8 bases matching TRBD2. The CDR3 is 14 residues long. Germline V CDR1 and CDR2: DFQATT, SNEGSKA (reference sequence). With 5 bases clipped from V and 0 bases from J, the junction kept 6 bases outside the gene matches. Written as DNA, the CDR3 is TGCAGTGCTTATACTAGCGGCCGCTCCTACGAGCAGTACTTC. Residues: CSAYTSGRSYEQYF.

Many counts were recorded for this clonotype. This chain joins TRBV4-1 and TRBJ2-1, with 9 bases fitting TRBD2. The CDR3 consists of 21 residues. CDR1 and CDR2 from the germline V gene are MGHRA and YSYEKL. V gave up 0 bases and J gave up 10 bases; unmatched junction bases: 25. The CDR3 coding sequence is TGCGCCAGCAGCCAAGAAGTCCCCAGCCTTCTGGCTAGCGGGAAATTAAAGGAGCAGTTCTTC. Its translation is CASSQEVPSLLASGKLKEQFF.